This entry lists 22 T cell receptor beta chains sequenced from one sample in a study of post-analysis software for immune sequencing data. TCR beta cDNA libraries had unique molecular identifiers. TCRdb recomputed calls from the PCR reads with MiXCR, one row per CDR3 protein. The sample has about 160,000 distinct CDR3 sequences, roughly 34% seen once; the top ten hold roughly 28%. The material was blood, obtained after autologous hematopoietic stem cell transplantation. All receptors derive from a girl aged 5-17 years with multiple sclerosis.

This chain uses TRBV27 with TRBJ2-3; 8 bases align to TRBD2. CDR1 and CDR2 from the germline V gene are MNHEY and SMNVEV (reference sequence). The CDR3 loop spans 16 amino acids. V shed 5 bases, J shed 3 bases, and the junction held 10 bases outside the gene matches. The CDR3 DNA is TGTGCCAGCAGTCGTTGGCGGGAGGTTGGGACAGATACGCAGTATTTT. Its translation is CASSRWREVGTDTQYF.

This rearrangement joins TRBV19 to TRBJ1-1; 7 bases are shared with TRBD1. Germline CDR1 and CDR2: LNHDA and SQIVND (reference sequence). V lost 9 bases to trimming and J lost 3 bases; unmatched junction nucleotides: 7. The CDR3 contains 13 residues. CDR3 sequence (DNA): TGTGCCAGCCGCGACAGGGATTACACTGAAGCTTTCTTT. Its protein is CASRDRDYTEAFF.

The chain has TRBV7-9 and TRBJ2-1; the match to TRBD2 covers 15 bases. Germline V gene lookup returns CDR1 SEHNR and CDR2 FQNEAQ (reference sequence). V gave up 10 bases and J gave up 10 bases; unmatched junction bases: 8. This CDR3 has 14 residues. CDR3 DNA: TGTGCCACCAGGGGACTAGCGGGAGGTAAGGAGCAGTTCTTC. This gives the protein CATRGLAGGKEQFF.

The rearrangement links TRBV30 to TRBJ1-2; D is ambiguous. The V end lost 2 bases, the J end lost 2 bases, and 3 bases lay between the germline ends. Germline CDR1 GTSNPN, CDR2 SVGIG (reference sequence). The CDR3 loop spans 11 amino acids. CDR3: CAWSLNYGYTF. Written as DNA, the CDR3 is TGTGCCTGGAGTCTAAACTATGGCTACACCTTC.

This chain connects TRBV5-1 to TRBJ2-6; no definite D call. V shed 3 bases and J shed 1 base, with 11 bases lying between them. The CDR3 is 16 amino acids. Germline V lookup: CDR1 SGHRS, CDR2 YFSETQ. The CDR3 loop is CASSSISLSGANVLTF. CDR3 nucleotide sequence: TGCGCCAGCAGCTCGATTAGCTTATCTGGGGCCAACGTCCTGACTTTC.

The chain is built from TRBV7-9 and TRBJ1-1; a possible D gene is TRBD1 (6 bases). CDR3 length equals 15 residues. The V gene's germline CDR1 is SEHNR and CDR2 FQNEAQ (reference sequence). V was cut by 5 bases and J by 3 bases, with 16 bases left in between. DNA for the CDR3: TGTGCCAGCAGCCCAGGGGACACCGCTTACACTGAAGCTTTCTTT. This sequence encodes CASSPGDTAYTEAFF.

The chain employs TRBV20-1 and TRBJ2-7; 7 bases are shared with TRBD2. This CDR3 spans 12 amino acids. After removal of 2 bases from V and 3 bases from J, the junction contained 1 base not matched to a gene. The germline V gene encodes CDR1 DFQATT and CDR2 SNEGSKA (reference sequence). In nucleotides, the CDR3 is TGCAGTGCTAGAATAGCGGGCTACGAGCAGTACTTC. It specifies CSARIAGYEQYF.

In this sample, this clonotype turned up a few times. The V and J genes are TRBV6-4 and TRBJ2-3; TRBD1 aligns across 7 bases. With V trimmed by 7 bases and J by 0 bases, 4 bases remained unmatched. The CDR3 loop spans 14 amino acids. CDR1 is MRHNA, CDR2 SNTAGT, per germline. This chain's CDR3 is CASKGDSSTDTQYF. DNA of the CDR3: TGTGCCAGCAAGGGGGACAGCAGCACAGATACGCAGTATTTT.

This clonotype has only a few counts. The V and J genes are TRBV7-9 and TRBJ2-5; maybe TRBD2 (6 bases). The ends were cut back, 5 bases at V and 3 bases at J, with 19 bases in the middle. The CDR3 contains 16 residues. Germline-derived CDR1 and CDR2 are SEHNR and FQNEAQ (reference sequence). The CDR3 sequence is CASSPNPGRGKETQYF. The DNA of the CDR3 is TGTGCCAGCAGCCCCAACCCTGGACGGGGGAAAGAGACCCAGTACTTC.

The J gene is TRBJ1-1, the V gene TRBV27; perhaps TRBD1 as D (6 bases). The V and J ends lost 0 bases and 1 base respectively, with 9 bases between them. The CDR3 runs to 15 residues. CDR1 MNHEY and CDR2 SMNVEV come from the germline V gene (reference sequence). In nucleotides, the CDR3 is TGTGCCAGCAGTTTATCGGGGGCAACGAACACTGAAGCTTTCTTT. This sequence encodes CASSLSGATNTEAFF.

V usage is TRBV4-3 and J usage is TRBJ1-4; perhaps TRBD1 as D (6 bases). CDR1 and CDR2 from the germline V gene are LGHNA and YSLEER. The CDR3 is 17 residues long. The ends were cut back, 0 bases at V and 4 bases at J, with 15 bases in the middle. DNA for the CDR3: TGCGCCAGCAGCCAAGAGAGATATACAGGGCTTAATGAAAAACTGTTTTTT. Translation: CASSQERYTGLNEKLFF.

The chain joins TRBV3-1 to TRBJ1-2, with a possible D match to TRBD1 (5 bases). The V end lost 4 bases, the J end lost 0 bases, and 9 bases lay between the germline ends. The length of the CDR3 is 14 residues. From germline, CDR1 is LGHDT and CDR2 YNNKEL (reference sequence). The CDR3 loop is CASSPRTTNYGYTF. CDR3 sequence (DNA): TGTGCCAGCAGCCCTCGGACAACTAACTATGGCTACACCTTC.

The table lists this clonotype with a few counts. The gene calls are TRBV4-3 and TRBJ2-7, with TRBD2 matching over 7 bases. The CDR3 is made up of 14 amino acids. V trimming: 0 bases; J trimming: 1 base; junction bases outside the gene matches: 0. Germline-derived CDR1 and CDR2 are LGHNA and YSLEER. The CDR3 sequence: CASSQERGSYEQYF. CDR3 sequence (DNA): TGCGCCAGCAGCCAAGAGCGGGGGTCCTACGAGCAGTACTTC.

V is TRBV30 and J is TRBJ1-1, with D perhaps matching TRBD1 (5 bases). This CDR3 has 12 amino acids. Germline-derived CDR1 and CDR2 are GTSNPN and SVGIG (reference sequence). V lost 1 base and J lost 4, with 7 bases in between. The CDR3 loop is CAWSEGLTEAFF. In DNA, the CDR3 is TGTGCCTGGAGTGAGGGACTCACTGAAGCTTTCTTT.

In this sample, this clonotype turned up a few times. The V call is TRBV28, the J call TRBJ2-7; 9 positions agree with TRBD1. Trimming cost V 2 bases and J 2 bases; bases outside gene matches: 13. CDR3 length: 18 amino acids. Germline values: CDR1 MDHEN, CDR2 SYDVKM. CDR3 nucleotides: TGTGCCAGCAGTTTACTTTCGGGGACAGGGCTATCCCCCTACGAGCAGTACTTC. Protein: CASSLLSGTGLSPYEQYF.

In its sample, this clonotype was seen a few times. CDR3 sequence: CASSLGLNQGDEQFF. DNA of the CDR3: TGTGCCAGCAGTTTGGGCCTCAACCAAGGAGATGAGCAGTTCTTC. The rearrangement links TRBV12-3 or TRBV12-4 to TRBJ2-1; D not certain. V gave up 3 bases and J gave up 8 bases, with 17 bases separating them. CDR3 size: 15 residues.

This clonotype was counted many times. The chain couples TRBV12-3 or TRBV12-4 to TRBJ2-1; a possible D gene is TRBD1 (6 bases). The CDR3 extends over 12 amino acids. The ends were cut back, 5 bases at V and 9 bases at J, with 11 bases in the middle. The CDR3 DNA follows: TGTGCCAGCAGTGGCCAGGGGATTGAGCAGTTCTTC. Encoded protein: CASSGQGIEQFF.

The chain uses TRBV28 and TRBJ1-1; D is possibly TRBD1 (6 bases). V was trimmed by 2 bases and J by 1 base, leaving 14 bases between them. Germline assignment: CDR1 MDHEN and CDR2 SYDVKM. The CDR3 runs 16 residues. CDR3 protein: CASSLVGGGENTEAFF. The CDR3 DNA follows: TGTGCCAGCAGTTTAGTTGGGGGCGGAGAGAACACTGAAGCTTTCTTT.

This chain links TRBV20-1 with TRBJ1-2; D is unresolved. The germline V and J ends were trimmed by 3 bases and 4 bases, with 12 bases remaining between them. This CDR3 region has 13 residues. Per germline, CDR1 DFQATT and CDR2 SNEGSKA (reference sequence). The CDR3 DNA sequence: TGCAGTGCTAGCTGGGCCCACAGCTATGGCTACACCTTC. Its protein product is CSASWAHSYGYTF.

V and J are TRBV15 and TRBJ1-4; the D gene is possibly TRBD1 (5 bases). Germline-derived CDR1 and CDR2 are LNHNV and YYDKDF (reference sequence). V was cut by 0 bases and J by 4 bases, with 15 bases left in between. The CDR3 consists of 17 residues. The CDR3 region is CATSRDTGPGLNEKLFF. The CDR3 region has the DNA TGTGCCACCAGCAGAGATACAGGACCTGGTCTTAATGAAAAACTGTTTTTT.

The chain carries TRBV27 and TRBJ1-1; 11 nucleotides agree with TRBD1. Looked up from germline, CDR1 is MNHEY and CDR2 is SMNVEV (reference sequence). With V trimmed by 6 bases and J by 1 base, 4 bases remained unmatched. The CDR3 is 15 residues long. CDR3 sequence (DNA): TGTGCCAGCAGACTGGACAGGGGGCGGAACACTGAAGCTTTCTTT. Translation gives CASRLDRGRNTEAFF.

V gene TRBV12-3 or TRBV12-4 combines with J gene TRBJ2-1, with D possibly being TRBD2 (7 bases). With 6 bases removed from V and 3 bases from J, the gap between germline ends came to 18 bases. There are 16 residues in the CDR3. The CDR3: CASSPGGLVDYNEQFF. CDR3 nucleotides: TGTGCCAGCAGCCCGGGGGGCCTAGTGGACTACAATGAGCAGTTCTTC.